One sample yielded the 18 T cell receptor beta chains listed below, sequenced in a study of blood T cell repertoires in COVID-19. This table comes from immunoSEQ multiplex PCR, and its TCRdb copy is limited to in-frame clones, with some not included. The sample contains tens of thousands of clones, around nine tenths of which appear only once. What was sequenced was peripheral blood. Receptor source: a human donor in a cohort sampled during active COVID-19.

This clone was counted only a few times. The gene calls are TRBV20-1 and TRBJ2-7, with a tentative D call TRBD1 (5 bases). Germline V CDR1 and CDR2: DFQATT, SNEGSKA (reference sequence). Between the trimmed V and J ends, which lost 6 bases and 0 bases, there was a span of 6 bases. There are 11 residues in the CDR3. The CDR3 is CSADNSYEQYF. The CDR3 coding sequence is TGCAGTGCGGACAACTCCTACGAGCAGTACTTC.

The chain joins TRBV5-4 to TRBJ2-3, with D perhaps TRBD1 (6 bases). The germline V and J ends were trimmed by 2 bases and 5 bases, with 9 bases remaining between them. The CDR3 is 13 residues long. Germline V gene lookup returns CDR1 SGHNT and CDR2 YYREEE (reference sequence). The CDR3, as DNA: TGTGCCAGCAGCTTTTTACAGGGAGATACGCAGTATTTT. As protein: CASSFLQGDTQYF.

The J gene is TRBJ1-2, the V gene TRBV7-2, with 8 bases aligning to TRBD1. This CDR3 comprises 15 residues. From germline, CDR1 is SGHTA and CDR2 FQGNSA. Trimming removed 0 bases from V and 7 bases from J; junction bases left unmatched: 7. CDR3: CASSLARQGYLGYTF. As DNA, the CDR3 is TGTGCCAGCAGCTTAGCGCGACAGGGGTATCTTGGCTACACCTTC.

The chain employs TRBV6-5 and TRBJ1-4; D remains ambiguous. Between the trimmed V and J ends, which lost 6 bases and 8 bases, there was a span of 16 bases. Germline V gene data show CDR1 as MNHEY and CDR2 as SVGAGI. CDR3 length equals 14 residues. The CDR3 here is CASREEGRVEKLFF. The CDR3 nucleotides read TGTGCCAGCAGGGAGGAAGGACGCGTGGAAAAACTGTTTTTT.

V gene TRBV5-1 combines with J gene TRBJ2-6; 8 nucleotides match TRBD1. Per the germline V gene, CDR1 is SGHRS and CDR2 is YFSETQ. The ends lost 4 bases at V and 0 bases at J; junction bases unmatched: 3. This CDR3 contains 16 residues. CDR3 DNA: TGCGCCAGCAGCCCGACAGGGGTCTCTGGGGCCAACGTCCTGACTTTC. Protein sequence: CASSPTGVSGANVLTF.

V is TRBV6-6 and J is TRBJ2-5; no definite D call. Trimming removed 1 base at V and 4 bases at J, with 7 bases between. Germline CDR1 MNHNY, CDR2 SVGAGI (reference sequence). The CDR3 is 13 amino acids. This chain's CDR3 is CASSYFSVETQYF. CDR3 bases: TGTGCCAGCAGTTACTTCTCGGTAGAGACCCAGTACTTC.

The chain joins TRBV9 to TRBJ1-3, with D possibly being TRBD1 (6 bases). Germline CDR1 reads SGDLS; CDR2 reads YYNGEE. V was clipped by 3 bases and J by 1 base, with 11 bases between them. This CDR3 spans 15 amino acids. The CDR3 spells CASSAGQQSGNTIYF. As DNA, the CDR3 is TGTGCCAGCAGCGCGGGACAACAATCTGGAAACACCATATATTTT.

The chain employs TRBV4-1 and TRBJ2-5, with 8 bases that match TRBD2. V lost 6 bases and J lost 0; bases outside the gene matches: 9. The CDR3 totals 16 residues. Germline V gives CDR1 MGHRA, CDR2 YSYEKL. CDR3: CASSQRGSSHQETQYF. CDR3 sequence (DNA): TGCGCCAGCAGTCAGCGGGGGAGCTCCCACCAAGAGACCCAGTACTTC.

The sample holds one count of this clone. The chain carries TRBV19 and TRBJ1-1; D is perhaps TRBD1 (5 bases). Trimming removed 5 bases at V and 4 bases at J, with 17 bases between. The length of the CDR3 is 15 residues. Germline CDR1 LNHDA, CDR2 SQIVND (reference sequence). DNA for the CDR3: TGTGCCAGTAGTCCATCCTTTCGGGGGGTCACTGAAGCTTTCTTT. Its protein product is CASSPSFRGVTEAFF.

This sequence joins TRBV6-4 and TRBJ2-3, with D perhaps matching TRBD1 (6 bases). Germline V CDR1 and CDR2: MRHNA, SNTAGT. The CDR3 totals 13 residues. V was cut by 4 bases and J by 1 base, with 6 bases left in between. The CDR3 DNA follows: TGTGCCAGCAGTGGACAGGGCACAGATACGCAGTATTTT. This encodes CASSGQGTDTQYF.

The chain links TRBV3-1 (or the pseudogene TRBV3-2) to TRBJ1-1; D might be TRBD1 (5 bases). The ends were cut back, 1 base at V and 7 bases at J, with 13 bases in the middle. The CDR3 is 14 amino acids. Germline CDR1 and CDR2: LGHDT and YNNKEL (reference sequence). CDR3 in DNA: TGTGCCAGCAGCCAAGTGGCAGGGAAAGGTGAAGCTTTCTTT. Its translation is CASSQVAGKGEAFF.

The genes are TRBV27 and TRBJ1-5, with no clear D. V dropped 5 bases and J dropped 4 bases, with 15 bases sitting between them. Germline V gene lookup returns CDR1 MNHEY and CDR2 SMNVEV (reference sequence). CDR3 length: 15 residues. Here the CDR3 reads CASSHQRTGNQPQHF. The CDR3 bases are TGTGCCAGCAGTCATCAAAGGACGGGGAATCAGCCCCAGCATTTT.

This rearrangement joins TRBV5-1 to TRBJ2-7; 10 bases map to TRBD2. V dropped 1 base and J dropped 6; count of bases not matched to a gene: 10. The CDR3 has 16 amino acids. Germline assignment: CDR1 SGHRS and CDR2 YFSETQ. CDR3 nucleotides: TGCGCCAGCAGCTTGACACCAGCGGGAGGGCCACCCGAGCAGTACTTC. Amino acids: CASSLTPAGGPPEQYF.

CDR3 region: CASRTQGFSYEQYF. The CDR3 region has the DNA TGTGCCAGCAGGACACAGGGATTCTCCTACGAGCAGTACTTC. The rearrangement joins TRBV5-4 to TRBJ2-7; perhaps TRBD1 as D (6 bases). Trimming cost V 5 bases and J 0 bases, with 12 bases left between them. This CDR3 contains 14 residues. The germline CDR1 and CDR2 sequences are SGHNT and YYREEE (reference sequence).

The rearrangement uses TRBV14 and TRBJ2-7, with TRBD2 as a possible D gene (6 bases). Trimming stripped 10 bases from V and 3 bases from J, with 13 bases between. Per the germline V gene, CDR1 is SGHDN and CDR2 is FVKESK. The CDR3 is 12 residues long. This chain's CDR3 is CAMTRENYEQYF. The DNA for the CDR3 is TGTGCCATGACTCGGGAGAACTACGAGCAGTACTTC.

The rearrangement links TRBV18 to TRBJ2-2, with D possibly being TRBD2 (6 bases). Germline CDR1 is KGHSH and CDR2 is LQKENI. The CDR3 is 14 residues long. V was trimmed by 4 bases and J by 5 bases, leaving 11 bases between them. CDR3 nucleotide sequence: TGTGCCAGCTCACGGGAGGCCCAGACCGGGGAGCTGTTTTTT. Its protein product is CASSREAQTGELFF.

A single count supports this clone. The chain recombines TRBV18 with TRBJ1-2; possible D gene TRBD1, 5 bases. Germline V gene data show CDR1 as KGHSH and CDR2 as LQKENI. This CDR3 comprises 15 residues. Trimming took 3 bases from V and 5 from J, leaving 16 bases between them. The CDR3 is CASSPDTGGEYGYTF. The CDR3 coding sequence is TGTGCCAGCTCACCCGACACGGGGGGAGAATATGGCTACACCTTC.

This clone was seen only once. The rearrangement links TRBV7-6 to TRBJ2-6; TRBD1 agrees at 8 bases. V lost 0 bases to trimming and J lost 0 bases; unmatched junction nucleotides: 7. The CDR3 has 19 amino acids. Germline CDR1 and CDR2: SGHVS and FNYEAQ. The CDR3: CASSLAPGQDNSGANVLTF. For the CDR3, the DNA is TGTGCCAGCAGCTTAGCTCCGGGACAGGATAACTCTGGGGCCAACGTCCTGACTTTC.